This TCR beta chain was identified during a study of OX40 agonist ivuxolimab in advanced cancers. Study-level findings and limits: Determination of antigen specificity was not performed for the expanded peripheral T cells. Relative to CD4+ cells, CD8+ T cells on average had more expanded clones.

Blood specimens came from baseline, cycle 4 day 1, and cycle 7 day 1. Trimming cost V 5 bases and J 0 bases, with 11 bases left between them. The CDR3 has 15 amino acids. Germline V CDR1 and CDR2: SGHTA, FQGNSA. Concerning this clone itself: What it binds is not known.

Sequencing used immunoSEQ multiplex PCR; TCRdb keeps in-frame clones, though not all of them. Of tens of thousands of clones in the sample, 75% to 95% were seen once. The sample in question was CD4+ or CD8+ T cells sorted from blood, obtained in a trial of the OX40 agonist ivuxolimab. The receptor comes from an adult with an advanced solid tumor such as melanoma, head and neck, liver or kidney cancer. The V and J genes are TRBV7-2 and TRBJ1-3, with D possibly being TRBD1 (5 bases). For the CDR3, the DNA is TGTGCCAGCAGCCCCTGGGGGATCTCTGGAAACACCATATATTTT. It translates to CASSPWGISGNTIYF.